This TCR beta chain emerged from a study of T cell responses to AZD1222 COVID-19 vaccine. General study points: The reported proportion of spike-specific TCRs targeting unmutated variant regions was nearly half.

Notes on this clone: Its antigen is unidentified.

The CDR3 has 14 residues. CDR1 SGHTA and CDR2 FQGNSA come from the germline V gene. The V gene lost 1 base and the J gene lost 0 bases, with 7 bases spanning the gap. Profiling relied on immunoSEQ multiplex PCR, and the TCRdb table lists in-frame clones only, not all of them. The sample lists about 110,000 clones; roughly 92% were seen once. The V call is TRBV7-2, the J call TRBJ2-7; no firm D call. The specimen comprised peripheral blood, sampled 28 days after the second AZD1222 dose. This TCR derives from an adult who received the AZD1222 COVID-19 vaccine. CDR3 coding DNA: TGTGCCAGCAGCTTAGGGCAGTTCTCCTACGAGCAGTACTTC. It encodes CASSLGQFSYEQYF.